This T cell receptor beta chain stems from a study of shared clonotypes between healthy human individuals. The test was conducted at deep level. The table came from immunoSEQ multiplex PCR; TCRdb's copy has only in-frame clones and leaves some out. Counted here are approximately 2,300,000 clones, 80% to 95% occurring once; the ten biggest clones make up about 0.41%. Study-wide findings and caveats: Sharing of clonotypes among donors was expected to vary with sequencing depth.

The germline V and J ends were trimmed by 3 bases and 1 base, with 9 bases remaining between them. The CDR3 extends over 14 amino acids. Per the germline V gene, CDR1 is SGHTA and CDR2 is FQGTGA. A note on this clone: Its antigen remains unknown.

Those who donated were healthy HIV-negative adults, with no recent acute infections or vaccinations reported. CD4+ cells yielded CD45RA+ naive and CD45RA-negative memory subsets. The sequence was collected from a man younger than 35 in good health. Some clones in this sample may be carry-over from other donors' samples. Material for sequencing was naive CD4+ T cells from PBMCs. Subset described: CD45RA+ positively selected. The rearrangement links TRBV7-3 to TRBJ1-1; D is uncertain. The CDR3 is CASSFGRENTEAFF. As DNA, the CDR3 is TGTGCCAGCAGCTTCGGACGGGAGAACACTGAAGCTTTCTTT.